This TCR beta chain was recovered during a study of blood T cell repertoires in COVID-19. The overall study: Donors in the United States, Italy and Spain gave samples during acute or convalescent COVID-19. T cells, B-cell-depleted T cells, or PBMCs provided the cDNA or gDNA that served as material.

Germline loops: CDR1 LNHDA, CDR2 SQIVND (reference sequence). Trimming removed 0 bases from V and 4 bases from J, with 9 bases in between. This CDR3 has 14 residues. Authors' processing steps: Reference gene primer amplification gave nucleated cell count estimates. The repertoire was sequenced with immunoSEQ multiplex PCR; TCRdb's copy has only in-frame clones and lacks some. V and J calls and clone size are given by that table; D and trimming were obtained from the DNA. This table holds about 310,000 clones, 87% found once. The sample taken for sequencing was peripheral blood. The rearrangement uses TRBV19 and TRBJ1-2; TRBD1 might be the D (6 bases). The TCR sequence derives from a man between 18 and 35 years old with active or convalescent COVID-19. CDR3 sequence reads: CASSIDQGIYGYTF. The CDR3 coding sequence is TGTGCCAGTAGTATAGATCAGGGGATCTATGGCTACACCTTC.